The sequence of this T cell receptor (beta chain) was determined in a study of CD8 T cells in ankylosing spondylitis. Making the TCR beta libraries involved quantitative 5'-RACE with molecular barcodes. TCRdb re-derived calls from the 5' RACE reads in MiXCR, one entry per CDR3 protein. The table lists around 210,000 distinct CDR3 sequences, 8.2% of them singletons. Study-level findings and limits: Disease-linked clones reportedly concentrated significantly in matched ankylosing spondylitis synovial fluid. Among TCR beta sequences, a motif of eight highly homologous variants appeared characteristic of ankylosing spondylitis blood. In synovial fluid and blood from reactive arthritis, some motif variants were previously reported.

This clonotype occurred many times. Antigen: not known. The CDR3 sequence is 14 residues long. Germline V lookup: CDR1 MNHEY, CDR2 SVGEGT. The ends lost 7 bases at V and 1 base at J; junction bases unmatched: 6. The chain carries TRBV6-2 or TRBV6-3 and TRBJ2-7; 8 nucleotides line up with TRBD2. The TCR sequence derives from a female donor with ankylosing spondylitis or in good health (not recorded which). Material for sequencing was blood, either unsorted or a sorted T cell fraction (not recorded which). The chain's CDR3 is CASKAGGVSYEQYF. The CDR3 coding sequence is TGTGCCAGCAAGGCGGGGGGAGTATCCTACGAGCAGTACTTC.